This T cell receptor (beta chain) was captured by sequencing in a study of shared clonotypes between healthy human individuals. CD45RO-negative, CCR7-positively selected cells formed the naive CD8 fraction, excluding terminally differentiated effector memory CD45RA+ cells. This CDR3 is 17 amino acids long. In germline, CDR1 is MGHRA, CDR2 YSYEKL. The germline V and J ends were trimmed by 1 base and 0 bases, with 13 bases remaining between them. Each PCR replicate from the sorted subsets contained about 180 ng DNA, which is roughly 33,000 T cell genomes. Sequencing used immunoSEQ multiplex PCR; TCRdb keeps in-frame clones, though not all of them. The sample lists some 740,000 clones, 80% to 95% seen once, with approximately 25% in the top ten.

This TCR was recovered from a man between 25 and 39 years old in good health. Sequencing was carried out using naive CD8+ T cells sorted from blood. The chain recombines TRBV4-1 with TRBJ2-1, with D unresolved. CDR3 loop: CASSQGLSTSSYNEQFF. The DNA for the CDR3 is TGCGCCAGCAGCCAAGGTCTGAGTACTTCCTCCTACAATGAGCAGTTCTTC.